These 11 T cell receptor beta chains share one sample of origin, sequenced in a study of early stage breast cancer tumors. The method was immunoSEQ multiplex PCR; TCRdb's version includes in-frame clones alone and lacks a portion of them. The sample lists about 28,000 clones, 80% occurring once. What was sequenced was blood. The receptors shown here come from a person in their sixties or seventies with breast cancer.

CDR3 nucleotides: TGTGCCAGCAGCCGAGATTCGGGACTAGTGGGAACCGGGGAGCTGTTTTTT. Its protein is CASSRDSGLVGTGELFF. The chain has TRBV5-4 and TRBJ2-2; 8 bases map to TRBD2. Per germline, CDR1 SGHNT and CDR2 YYREEE (reference sequence). There are 17 residues in the CDR3. With V trimmed by 4 bases and J by 5 bases, 13 bases remained unmatched.

This chain uses TRBV6-5 with TRBJ1-1, with D unclear. V lost 7 bases and J 3 bases, leaving 12 bases between the germline ends. The germline V gene encodes CDR1 MNHEY and CDR2 SVGAGI. The CDR3 spans 13 residues. CDR3 sequence (DNA): TGTGCCAGCACCACGGACGGGGACACTGAAGCTTTCTTT. Protein: CASTTDGDTEAFF.

V usage is TRBV9 and J usage is TRBJ2-1, with TRBD2 matching 9 bases. This CDR3 has 15 amino acids. The junction had 4 bases not matched to a gene; V was cut back by 0 bases and J by 6 bases. Looked up from germline, CDR1 is SGDLS and CDR2 is YYNGEE. This chain's CDR3 is CASSVVEAGGNEQFF. The CDR3 DNA reads TGTGCCAGCAGCGTAGTAGAAGCGGGGGGCAATGAGCAGTTCTTC.

This clone has only a few counts. The CDR3 coding sequence is TGTGCCAGCACCTGGGGGCAGGGCCACGAGCAGTACTTC. Its protein is CASTWGQGHEQYF. The chain links TRBV5-4 to TRBJ2-7, with D possibly TRBD1 on 6 matching bases. The CDR3 loop spans 13 amino acids. Per the germline V gene, CDR1 is SGHNT and CDR2 is YYREEE (reference sequence). Trimming pared 6 bases from V and 5 bases from J, leaving 15 bases between.

The gene calls are TRBV18 and TRBJ2-3; 9 bases line up with TRBD2. The CDR3 is 18 amino acids. The V segment lost 2 bases and the J segment 1 base; nucleotides outside the gene matches: 10. CDR1 and CDR2 (germline): KGHSH, LQKENI. CDR3 in DNA: TGTGCCAGCTCACCAGGCCTAGCGGGGATCTGGGGCACAGATACGCAGTATTTT. Translating it yields CASSPGLAGIWGTDTQYF.

This clone showed up just a few times. CDR3 sequence reads: CASSLQVSSYEQYF. Here the CDR3 DNA reads TGCGCCAGCAGCTTACAGGTCTCGTCCTACGAGCAGTACTTC. This chain joins TRBV5-1 and TRBJ2-7; D is possibly TRBD1 (5 bases). The CDR3 sequence is 14 residues long. Deletions cut 2 bases from V and 1 base from J, with 10 bases between. Germline V gives CDR1 SGHRS, CDR2 YFSETQ.

This chain uses TRBV10-3 with TRBJ2-5; 11 positions match TRBD2. V lost 3 bases to trimming and J lost 4 bases; unmatched junction nucleotides: 7. This CDR3 spans 16 amino acids. Germline values: CDR1 ENHRY, CDR2 SYGVKD. The DNA of the CDR3 is TGTGCCATCAGTGAAGGGACTAGCGGAAGGGGAGAGACCCAGTACTTC. Encoded protein: CAISEGTSGRGETQYF.

This sequence joins TRBV30 and TRBJ2-7; 10 nucleotides line up with TRBD1. V dropped 2 bases and J dropped 5; count of bases not matched to a gene: 9. The germline V gene encodes CDR1 GTSNPN and CDR2 SVGIG (reference sequence). This CDR3 has 15 amino acids. The CDR3 DNA sequence: TGTGCCTGGAGTCCTTCCGGGACAGGGGCCCACGAGCAGTACTTC. Protein sequence: CAWSPSGTGAHEQYF.

The V gene is TRBV12-5, the J gene TRBJ1-2, with 10 bases that match TRBD1. Trimming took 5 bases from V and 4 from J; bases not matched to a gene: 4. There are 14 residues in the CDR3. The germline gives CDR1 LGHNT, CDR2 FRNRAP. The CDR3 spells CASGTDRGSYGYTF. In DNA, the CDR3 is TGTGCTAGTGGTACGGACAGGGGGTCCTATGGCTACACCTTC.

V is TRBV2 and J is TRBJ1-3; D may be TRBD1 (5 bases). This CDR3 spans 15 amino acids. V was shortened by 4 bases and J by 4 bases, with 14 bases between the two germline ends. Per the germline V gene, CDR1 is SNHLY and CDR2 is FYNNEI. CDR3 protein: CASSVLPGDGNTIYF. DNA of the CDR3: TGTGCCAGCAGTGTTCTGCCGGGGGACGGAAACACCATATATTTT.

V gene TRBV6-6 combines with J gene TRBJ1-1, with D possibly TRBD1 on 6 matching bases. The CDR3 length is 14 residues. CDR1 MNHNY and CDR2 SVGAGI come from the germline V gene (reference sequence). Trimming stripped 6 bases from V and 0 bases from J, with 11 bases between. CDR3 nucleotide sequence: TGTGCCAGCAGCCTAGGACAGCTGAACACTGAAGCTTTCTTT. This sequence encodes CASSLGQLNTEAFF.